This T cell receptor beta chain appears in the sequencing data of a study of T cells after yellow fever vaccination. Regarding the study as a whole: Most primary-vaccination clones reappeared after the booster (approximately 95% CD4, 75% to 90% CD8). CD4 and CD8 compartments shared a small share of clonotypes, likely from convergent recombination.

The authors made TCR cDNA by 5'RACE template switching, adding a universal primer site and UMIs. A single record per CDR3 protein comes from TCRdb applying MiXCR to the 5' RACE reads. The table lists fewer than 450,000 distinct CDR3 sequences, approximately 8% of them singletons. The junction had 5 bases not matched to a gene; V was cut back by 2 bases and J by 6 bases. This CDR3 is 15 amino acids long. Germline CDR1 SEHNR, CDR2 FQNEAQ (reference sequence). About this clonotype: What it binds is not known.

This sequence was found in a man younger than 35 who received the YFV17D yellow fever vaccine. V and J are TRBV7-9 and TRBJ1-4; 8 bases map to TRBD1. The starting material was PBMCs, obtained 35 to 50 days after the first yellow fever vaccination. The chain's CDR3 is CASSLQGAGDEKLFF. In DNA form, the CDR3 reads TGTGCCAGCAGCTTACAGGGGGCTGGAGATGAAAAACTGTTTTTT.